This entry features one TCR beta chain sequence. This clone has a single count. Its antigen is currently not known. Base qualities are missing; no much larger clone stands one base away. Sequences LGHNA (CDR1) and YSLEER (CDR2) are obtained from the germline V gene. Including cysteine and phenylalanine, the CDR3 has 13 amino acids. The read is trimmed to its CDR3 DNA, 39 bases read in frame from base 1. Relative to germline, V is 1 base shorter and J is 7 bases shorter, with 8 bases between their ends. This entry belongs to a study of blood T cell repertoires in COVID-19 (TCRdb year 2020). About the full investigation: Samples covering the acute and convalescent phases of COVID-19 were provided by collaborators in the United States, Italy and Spain. The samples were drawn from two sources: the first 160 participants of the ongoing ImmuneRACE study, and over 950 subjects contributed by 6 global collaborators. Where available, HLA class I and class II types were taken from metadata supplied by the sample provider and were not determined by assay-based typing. A freely available public database, intended as a resource for researchers studying the immune response to SARS-CoV-2, is where the repertoires were released. The sample metadata nearly always contained a de-identified subject ID, COVID-19 status, age in years and sex. The material from the prospective study consisted of cDNA or gDNA derived from T cells, B-cell-depleted T cells, or PBMCs. Subjects who had been exposed to COVID-19, were actively infected with it, or had recovered from it provided the deeply sampled blood TCRbeta repertoires that made up the dataset. Overall results and qualifications from the work: The quantity of clinical and demographic metadata differed by source and by participant and was supplied without curation.

The immunoSEQ Assay, a bias-controlled multiplex PCR, was used to amplify TCRbeta CDR3 regions from genomic DNA. Per the source publication's procedure: The number of nucleated cells in each sample was estimated from the amplification of reference gene primers within the assay. To quantify the absolute abundance of each unique TCRbeta CDR3 rearrangement, sequence reads were collapsed and filtered. Productive Simpson clonality was computed per sample as the square root of Simpson's diversity index over productive rearrangements. The source is immuneACCESS, and TCRdb retained only in-frame sequences with V and J called. Part of the clones is not carried over; for the studies checked, unresolved V genes explain less than half of this, and the remainder is unexplained. Clone size and the V and J calls come from that table; the DNA yielded D and trimming. Counted in this sample were about 400,000 clones; just under 90% of them appeared once. The ten biggest clones cover less than 2% of the sample.

Enrolling through a virtual design, the prospective study's participants ranged in age from roughly 18 to 90 years and lived across roughly 23 United States geographic areas. In the prospective study, participants were assigned to cohorts based on the clinical history participants reported in a screening survey and a study questionnaire. ImmuneRACE Cohort 3 recovered participants were defined by two consecutive negative NP/OP PCR tests, healthcare professional clearance, or symptom resolution. In the prospective study, mobile phlebotomists collected whole blood, serum and a nasopharyngeal or oropharyngeal swab from each participant. Prospective study participants could optionally give additional blood draws and questionnaires over an approximately two-month period. Before DNA extraction, blood samples from the prospective study were shipped at room temperature or frozen.

The sample was PBMCs or T cells enriched from blood (not recorded which). The sequence links TRBV4-3 to TRBJ1-3, with the D gene too uncertain to name. The TCR comes from a woman aged 25 to 39 who had recovered from COVID-19. The sequence in DNA is TGCGCCAGCAGCCAAGTTATTCTTAACACCATATATTTT. Its protein reads: CASSQVILNTIYF.